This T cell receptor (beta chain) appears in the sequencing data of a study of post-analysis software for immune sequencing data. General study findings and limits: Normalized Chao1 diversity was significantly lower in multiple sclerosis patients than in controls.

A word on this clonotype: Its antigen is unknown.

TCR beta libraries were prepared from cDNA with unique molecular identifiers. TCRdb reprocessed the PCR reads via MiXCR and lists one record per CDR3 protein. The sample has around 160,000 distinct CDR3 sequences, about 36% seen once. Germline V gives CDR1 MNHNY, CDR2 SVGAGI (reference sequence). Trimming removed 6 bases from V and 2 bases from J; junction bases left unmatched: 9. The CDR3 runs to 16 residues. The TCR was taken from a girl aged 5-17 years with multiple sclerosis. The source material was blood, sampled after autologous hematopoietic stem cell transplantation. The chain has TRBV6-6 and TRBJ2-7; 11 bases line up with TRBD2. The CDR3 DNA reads TGTGCCAGCAGCCTCAAGACTAGCGGGACTACCTACGAGCAGTACTTC. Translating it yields CASSLKTSGTTYEQYF.